This TCR beta chain was sequenced during a study of CD8 T cells in ankylosing spondylitis. Quantitative 5'-RACE was performed with molecular barcodes, and it yielded the TCR beta libraries. MiXCR was run by TCRdb on the 5' RACE reads, yielding one entry per CDR3 protein. The table includes 200,000 to 250,000 distinct CDR3 sequences, approximately 20% detected once. The junction had 18 bases not matched to a gene; V was cut back by 4 bases and J by 8 bases. This CDR3 region has 18 residues. Germline-derived CDR1 and CDR2 are MNHNS and SASEGT. This clonotype was observed a handful of times. What it binds is not known. Study outcomes and limitations: Apparently characteristic of ankylosing spondylitis blood was a TCR beta motif (roughly eight highly homologous variants). Earlier authors reported some of these motif variants in reactive arthritis synovial fluid and blood. According to the report, clones linked to the disease were significantly enriched in matched synovial fluid samples taken from ankylosing spondylitis patients.

Sequencing used blood, either unsorted or a sorted T cell fraction (not recorded which). The rearrangement uses TRBV6-1 and TRBJ2-1; TRBD1 aligns across 9 bases. The clonotype comes from a male donor with ankylosing spondylitis. The CDR3: CASSGETGGVLTVDEQFF. The CDR3 nucleotides read TGTGCCAGCAGTGGAGAGACAGGGGGGGTTTTAACGGTCGATGAGCAGTTCTTC.